Below are 27 T cell receptor beta chains sequenced from a single sample in a study of T cell responses to AZD1222 COVID-19 vaccine. Assay: immunoSEQ multiplex PCR; the TCRdb copy retains only in-frame clones and omits some. This sample has around 70,000 clones; approximately 79% occur once, and the top ten carry around 25%. The sample consisted of peripheral blood, taken on day 0 of MenACWY control vaccination. The receptor source for this set is an adult in good health.

This chain links TRBV6-5 with TRBJ1-2; TRBD1 matches 8 bases. Germline values: CDR1 MNHEY, CDR2 SVGAGI. The CDR3 consists of 13 residues. With V trimmed by 8 bases and J by 8 bases, 10 bases remained unmatched. The CDR3 here is CASGRQGAQGYTF. The CDR3 DNA sequence: TGTGCCAGCGGCCGGCAGGGGGCGCAAGGCTACACCTTC.

This clone occurred once. The genes are TRBV2 and TRBJ1-5; the D is unclear. From germline, CDR1 is SNHLY and CDR2 FYNNEI. The CDR3 loop spans 14 amino acids. V shed 4 bases and J shed 2 bases, with 9 bases lying between them. The CDR3 coding sequence is TGTGCCAGCAGTGGGCCCTCAGGCAATCAGCCCCAGCATTTT. Protein: CASSGPSGNQPQHF. Full variable domain (rest looked up from reference TRBV2 and TRBJ1-5): EPEVTQTPSHQVTQMGQEVILRCVPISNHLYFYWYRQILGQKVEFLVSFYNNEISEKSEIFDDQFSVERPDGSNFTLKIRSTKLEDSAMYFCASSGPSGNQPQHFGDGTRLSIL.

This clone was found once. This chain joins TRBV5-1 and TRBJ2-7; 7 nucleotides align to TRBD2. V was pared by 2 bases and J by 1 base, with 6 bases of the junction left unmatched. CDR1 and CDR2 (germline): SGHRS, YFSETQ. The CDR3 has 15 amino acids. CDR3 nucleotide sequence: TGCGCCAGCAGCTTTCTAGCGGAGGGGTCCTACGAGCAGTACTTC. Its protein is CASSFLAEGSYEQYF.

The count of this clone is one. The chain carries TRBV28 and TRBJ2-7; 7 positions agree with TRBD2. This CDR3 comprises 13 residues. From germline, CDR1 is MDHEN and CDR2 SYDVKM. J was trimmed by 5 bases and V by 10 bases; bases with no gene match: 11. As DNA, the CDR3 is TGTGCCACCTTATGGGGGGGTCGGGACGAGCAGTACTTC. Protein sequence: CATLWGGRDEQYF.

For the CDR3, the DNA is TGCAGTGCTAGTAGAGGGAGTCAGCCCCAGCATTTT. It is translated as CSASRGSQPQHF. The V call is TRBV20-1, the J call TRBJ1-5; D gene ambiguous. The CDR3 spans 12 residues. V was clipped by 3 bases and J by 6 bases, with 9 bases between them. Looked up from germline, CDR1 is DFQATT and CDR2 is SNEGSKA (reference sequence).

This clone appeared many times. V and J are TRBV2 and TRBJ1-1; weak D call: TRBD1 (6 bases). V was trimmed by 8 bases and J by 7 bases, leaving 17 bases between them. The germline gives CDR1 SNHLY, CDR2 FYNNEI. The CDR3 contains 13 residues. CDR3 sequence: CASRQDSQLEAFF. DNA for the CDR3: TGTGCCAGCCGGCAGGACAGTCAGCTTGAAGCTTTCTTT.

This clone was picked up one time. The chain joins TRBV13 to TRBJ1-1, with a possible D match to TRBD1 (5 bases). The V end lost 6 bases, the J end lost 2 bases, and 13 bases lay between the germline ends. Germline lookup yields CDR1 PRHDT and CDR2 FYEKMQ (reference sequence). The CDR3 runs 14 residues. As DNA, the CDR3 is TGTGCCAGCAGTTCGGGACGGATAAACACTGAAGCTTTCTTT. This sequence encodes CASSSGRINTEAFF.

V is TRBV4-3 and J is TRBJ2-3, with 8 bases fitting TRBD2. The V and J ends lost 0 bases and 7 bases, in that order; junction bases with no gene match: 9. CDR1 LGHNA and CDR2 YSLEER come from the germline V gene. The CDR3 extends over 16 amino acids. In nucleotides, the CDR3 is TGCGCCAGCAGCCAAGATGCAGCGGGGGTCAGAAATACGCAGTATTTT. Its translation is CASSQDAAGVRNTQYF.

The chain links TRBV6-5 to TRBJ2-7; TRBD2 matches at 10 bases. This CDR3 spans 14 amino acids. Trimming took 6 bases from V and 2 from J; bases not matched to a gene: 4. Per the germline V gene, CDR1 is MNHEY and CDR2 is SVGAGI. CDR3 region: CASSTGLAPYEQYF. CDR3 in DNA: TGTGCCAGCAGCACGGGACTAGCGCCCTACGAGCAGTACTTC.

The V gene is TRBV28, the J gene TRBJ1-2; D perhaps matches TRBD1 (5 bases). Trimming removed 3 bases from V and 4 bases from J, with 15 bases in between. Germline loops: CDR1 MDHEN, CDR2 SYDVKM. This CDR3 spans 15 amino acids. CDR3 region: CASSLGVGWLYGYTF. The CDR3 DNA sequence: TGTGCCAGCAGTTTGGGGGTTGGGTGGCTCTATGGCTACACCTTC.

The chain recombines TRBV7-2 with TRBJ1-6; tentative D call: TRBD1 (5 bases). CDR3 length equals 14 residues. Germline V gives CDR1 SGHTA, CDR2 FQGNSA. V gave up 1 base and J gave up 7 bases, with 8 bases separating them. CDR3 sequence reads: CASSLGGVNSPLHF. The CDR3 bases are TGTGCCAGCAGCTTAGGAGGGGTGAATTCACCCCTCCACTTT.

The J gene is TRBJ1-1, the V gene TRBV19; TRBD1 is a possible D gene (6 bases). The V end lost 4 bases, the J end lost 2 bases, and 11 bases lay between the germline ends. Looked up from germline, CDR1 is LNHDA and CDR2 is SQIVND (reference sequence). The CDR3 runs to 14 residues. The CDR3 coding sequence is TGTGCCAGTAGTACGCCCGGGACAAACACTGAAGCTTTCTTT. It codes for CASSTPGTNTEAFF.

The J gene is TRBJ2-1, the V gene TRBV11-1, with 14 bases aligning to TRBD2. V lost 4 bases and J lost 10; bases outside the gene matches: 9. Germline CDR1 SGHAT, CDR2 FQDESV (reference sequence). The CDR3 loop spans 16 amino acids. CDR3 amino acids: CASSSRLAGGLGEQFF. CDR3 sequence (DNA): TGTGCCAGCAGCTCAAGACTAGCGGGGGGGCTTGGAGAGCAGTTCTTC.

The gene calls are TRBV3-1 (or the pseudogene TRBV3-2) and TRBJ2-7, with TRBD2 matching 11 bases. The CDR3 has 14 amino acids. The V gene end was trimmed by 5 bases and the J gene end by 4 bases; junction bases not matched to a gene: 4. Germline CDR1 and CDR2: LGHDT and YNNKEL (reference sequence). The CDR3 nucleotides read TGTGCCAGCAGCTTGGGGACTAGCGGTTACGAGCAGTACTTC. This codes for CASSLGTSGYEQYF.

The V and J genes are TRBV7-2 and TRBJ1-2; D may be TRBD1 (5 bases). The CDR3 extends over 15 amino acids. V was shortened by 4 bases and J by 7 bases, with 19 bases between the two germline ends. Germline values: CDR1 SGHTA, CDR2 FQGNSA. The CDR3 sequence: CASSSTRGPSGGYTF. Written as DNA, the CDR3 is TGTGCCAGCAGCTCCACTAGGGGCCCCAGCGGTGGCTACACCTTC.

This chain connects TRBV3-1 (or the pseudogene TRBV3-2) to TRBJ2-7; D not certain. Germline V gives CDR1 LGHDT, CDR2 YNNKEL (reference sequence). Trimming cost V 2 bases and J 4 bases, with 6 bases left between them. This CDR3 comprises 12 residues. CDR3 region: CASSQQAYEQYF. The CDR3 DNA sequence: TGTGCCAGCAGCCAACAGGCATACGAGCAGTACTTC.

V usage is TRBV7-2 and J usage is TRBJ2-1; the D gene is possibly TRBD1 (6 bases). Per germline, CDR1 SGHTA and CDR2 FQGNSA. This CDR3 contains 14 residues. V lost 1 base, J lost 6 bases, and 10 bases lay in between. The CDR3 DNA sequence: TGTGCCAGCAGCTTAGTGCAGGGGCGCAATGAGCAGTTCTTC. It codes for CASSLVQGRNEQFF.

J is TRBJ1-3 and V is TRBV6-1; a possible D gene is TRBD1 (5 bases). V was pared by 7 bases and J by 4 bases, with 8 bases between. Germline-derived CDR1 and CDR2 are MNHNS and SASEGT. The CDR3 spans 12 residues. The CDR3 nucleotides are TGTGCCAGCACCCGGGGGGGAAACACCATATATTTT. Translation gives CASTRGGNTIYF.

The chain employs TRBV6-2 or TRBV6-3 and TRBJ2-3; 12 bases line up with TRBD2. The CDR3 is 18 amino acids. CDR1 MNHEY and CDR2 SVGEGT come from the germline V gene. V gave up 6 bases and J gave up 2 bases; unmatched junction bases: 12. The CDR3 DNA reads TGTGCCAGCAGCGGGCTTCTAGCGGGGGGGCTACACACAGATACGCAGTATTTT. This codes for CASSGLLAGGLHTDTQYF.

This clone was counted between two and nine times. The gene calls are TRBV5-6 and TRBJ2-5; a possible D gene is TRBD2 (6 bases). This CDR3 has 16 residues. V lost 1 base and J 1 base, leaving 14 bases between the germline ends. Germline CDR1 and CDR2: SGHDT and YYEEEE. The CDR3 nucleotides are TGTGCCAGCAGCTTGTGGGCGGGGACCCTCCAAGAGACCCAGTACTTC. Its translation: CASSLWAGTLQETQYF.

In nucleotides, the CDR3 is TGTGCCAGCAGCCGCGGGGGGGAGACCGGGGAGCTGTTTTTT. Encoded protein: CASSRGGETGELFF. The J gene is TRBJ2-2, the V gene TRBV5-4, with 9 bases fitting TRBD2. The V segment lost 4 bases and the J segment 5 bases; nucleotides outside the gene matches: 3. This CDR3 has 14 amino acids. In germline, CDR1 is SGHNT, CDR2 YYREEE (reference sequence).

The rearrangement uses TRBV5-6 and TRBJ1-2; the D gene is possibly TRBD1 (5 bases). The CDR3 is made up of 15 amino acids. V was trimmed by 0 bases and J by 2 bases, leaving 11 bases between them. Germline V gene data show CDR1 as SGHDT and CDR2 as YYEEEE. The CDR3 coding sequence is TGTGCCAGCAGCTTGGGCGCATGGGGGAACTATGGCTACACCTTC. Translated, it gives CASSLGAWGNYGYTF. The whole variable domain, filled in from reference TRBV5-6 and TRBJ1-2, reads DAGVTQSPTHLIKTRGQQVTLRCSPKSGHDTVSWYQQALGQGPQFIFQYYEEEERQRGNFPDRFSGHQFPNYSSELNVNALLLGDSALYLCASSLGAWGNYGYTFGSGTRLTVV.

This clone was counted a few times. This rearrangement joins TRBV6-6 to TRBJ1-1; D not certain. The germline V gene has CDR1 MNHNY and CDR2 SVGAGI (reference sequence). The CDR3 extends over 15 amino acids. Trimming pared 6 bases from V and 3 bases from J, leaving 17 bases between. This chain's CDR3 is CASSSQERRYTEAFF. The CDR3 nucleotides read TGTGCCAGCAGCTCGCAAGAAAGAAGGTACACTGAAGCTTTCTTT.

The chain is built from TRBV2 and TRBJ1-2; 7 bases agree with TRBD1. CDR1 and CDR2 from the germline V gene are SNHLY and FYNNEI. The V and J ends lost 6 bases and 5 bases, in that order; junction bases with no gene match: 6. The CDR3 contains 13 residues. Here the CDR3 reads CASRRDSLYGYTF. The CDR3 DNA reads as TGTGCCAGCAGAAGGGACAGCCTTTATGGCTACACCTTC. The full variable domain, rest sourced from reference TRBV2 and TRBJ1-2, is EPEVTQTPSHQVTQMGQEVILRCVPISNHLYFYWYRQILGQKVEFLVSFYNNEISEKSEIFDDQFSVERPDGSNFTLKIRSTKLEDSAMYFCASRRDSLYGYTFGSGTRLTVV.

J is TRBJ2-1 and V is TRBV5-1; no clear D. V was cut by 1 base and J by 0 bases, with 11 bases left in between. The CDR3 is 16 residues long. CDR1 and CDR2 from the germline V gene are SGHRS and YFSETQ. The CDR3 nucleotides are TGCGCCAGCAGCTTGACAGCGCCTAGCTCCTACAATGAGCAGTTCTTC. Protein product: CASSLTAPSSYNEQFF.

The V gene is TRBV19, the J gene TRBJ1-4; maybe TRBD1 (5 bases). In germline, CDR1 is LNHDA, CDR2 SQIVND (reference sequence). CDR3 length equals 16 residues. The V gene lost 7 bases and the J gene lost 0 bases, with 15 bases spanning the gap. CDR3 amino acids: CASMRTAGATNEKLFF. The DNA of the CDR3 is TGTGCCAGTATGAGGACGGCGGGGGCAACTAATGAAAAACTGTTTTTT.

The CDR3 here is CASSPSLAGTRNYGYTF. CDR3 sequence (DNA): TGTGCCAGCAGCCCAAGCTTAGCGGGAACTCGAAACTATGGCTACACCTTC. The chain uses TRBV5-4 and TRBJ1-2; D call uncertain. The CDR3 covers 17 residues. Looked up from germline, CDR1 is SGHNT and CDR2 is YYREEE (reference sequence). V was shortened by 4 bases and J by 2 bases, with 21 bases between the two germline ends.